This T cell receptor beta chain was recovered during a study of blood T cell repertoires in COVID-19. This table comes from immunoSEQ multiplex PCR, and its TCRdb copy is limited to in-frame clones, with some not included. Among approximately 90,000 clones, 80% to 90% were seen once, and the ten largest hold less than 9%. This clone was picked up a small number of times. Sequencing used peripheral blood. This clonotype originated in a man between 60 and 75 years old with acute or convalescent COVID-19.

DNA for the CDR3: TGTGCCAGCAGCCAGGGGCTCAATCAGCCCCAGCATTTT. This gives the protein CASSQGLNQPQHF. This sequence joins TRBV14 and TRBJ1-5; D is perhaps TRBD1 (5 bases). Deletions cut 3 bases from V and 3 bases from J, with 6 bases between. The CDR3 has 13 amino acids. Per germline, CDR1 SGHDN and CDR2 FVKESK.